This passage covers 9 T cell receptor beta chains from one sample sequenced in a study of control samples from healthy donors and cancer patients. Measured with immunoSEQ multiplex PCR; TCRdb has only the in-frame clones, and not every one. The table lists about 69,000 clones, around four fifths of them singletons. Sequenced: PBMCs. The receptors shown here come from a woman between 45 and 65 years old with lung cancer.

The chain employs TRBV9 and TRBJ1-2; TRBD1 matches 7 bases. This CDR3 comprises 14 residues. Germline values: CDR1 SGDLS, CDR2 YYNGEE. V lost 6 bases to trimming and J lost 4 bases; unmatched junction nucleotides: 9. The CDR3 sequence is CASTRGTETYGYTF. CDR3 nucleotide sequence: TGTGCCAGCACCCGGGGGACAGAGACCTATGGCTACACCTTC.

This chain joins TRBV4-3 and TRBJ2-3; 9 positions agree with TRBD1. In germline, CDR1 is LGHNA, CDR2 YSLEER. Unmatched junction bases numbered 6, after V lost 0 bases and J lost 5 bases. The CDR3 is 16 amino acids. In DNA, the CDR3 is TGCGCCAGCAGCCAAGATGGTGACAGGGGGATAGATACGCAGTATTTT. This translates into CASSQDGDRGIDTQYF.

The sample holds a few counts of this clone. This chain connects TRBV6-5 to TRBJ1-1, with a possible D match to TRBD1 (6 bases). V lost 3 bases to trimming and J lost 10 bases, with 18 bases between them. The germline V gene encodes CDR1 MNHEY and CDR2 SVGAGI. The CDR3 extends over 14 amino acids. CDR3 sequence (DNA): TGTGCCAGCAGTTATGTTACTGGTGACAGGCGAGCTTTCTTT. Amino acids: CASSYVTGDRRAFF.

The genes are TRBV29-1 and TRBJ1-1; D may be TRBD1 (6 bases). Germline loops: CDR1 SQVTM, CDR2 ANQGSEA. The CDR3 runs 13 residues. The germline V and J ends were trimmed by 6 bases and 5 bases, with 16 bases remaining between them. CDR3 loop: CSVEIGQMTEAFF. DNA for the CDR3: TGCAGCGTCGAAATCGGACAGATGACTGAAGCTTTCTTT.

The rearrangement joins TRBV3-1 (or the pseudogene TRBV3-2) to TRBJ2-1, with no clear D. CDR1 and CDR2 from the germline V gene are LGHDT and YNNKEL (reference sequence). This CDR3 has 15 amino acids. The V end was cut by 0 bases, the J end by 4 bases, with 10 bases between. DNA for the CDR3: TGTGCCAGCAGCCAAGATCCGGCAGGATACAATGAGCAGTTCTTC. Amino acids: CASSQDPAGYNEQFF.

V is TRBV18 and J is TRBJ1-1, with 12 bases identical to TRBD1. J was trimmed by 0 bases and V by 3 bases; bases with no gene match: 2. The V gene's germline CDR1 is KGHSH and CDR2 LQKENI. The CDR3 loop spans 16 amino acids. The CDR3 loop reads CASSPGTGGMNTEAFF. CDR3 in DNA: TGTGCCAGCTCACCCGGGACAGGGGGCATGAACACTGAAGCTTTCTTT.

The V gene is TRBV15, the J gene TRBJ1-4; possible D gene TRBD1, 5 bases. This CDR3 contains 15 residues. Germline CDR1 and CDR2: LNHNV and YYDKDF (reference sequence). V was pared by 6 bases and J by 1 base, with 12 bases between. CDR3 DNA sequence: TGTGCCACCAGGACACGGGGCCTAACTAATGAAAAACTGTTTTTT. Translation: CATRTRGLTNEKLFF.

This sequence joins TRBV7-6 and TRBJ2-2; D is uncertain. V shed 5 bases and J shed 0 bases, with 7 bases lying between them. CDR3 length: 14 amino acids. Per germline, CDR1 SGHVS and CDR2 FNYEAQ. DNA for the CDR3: TGTGCCAGCAGCCTCTACGCGAACACCGGGGAGCTGTTTTTT. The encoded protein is CASSLYANTGELFF.

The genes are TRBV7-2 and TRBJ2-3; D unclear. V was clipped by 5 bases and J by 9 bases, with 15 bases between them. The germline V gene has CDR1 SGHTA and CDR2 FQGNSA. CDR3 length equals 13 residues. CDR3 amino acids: CASSPESPPTQYF. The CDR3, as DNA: TGTGCCAGCAGCCCAGAGTCCCCGCCCACGCAGTATTTT.